Each of the 3 T cell receptor beta chains below was sequenced from the same sample in a study of blood T cell repertoires in COVID-19. Repertoires were generated with immunoSEQ multiplex PCR, while TCRdb's copy carries only in-frame clones and drops some. The sample contains about 110,000 clones, around 82% of which appear only once. The sample comprised peripheral blood. The receptors shown here come from a human donor in a cohort sampled during active COVID-19.

This rearrangement joins TRBV7-2 to TRBJ2-1; possible D gene TRBD2, 6 bases. Per germline, CDR1 SGHTA and CDR2 FQGNSA. V lost 1 base, J lost 8 bases, and 15 bases lay in between. This CDR3 region has 15 residues. The CDR3 is CASSLGLGWGDEQFF. CDR3 nucleotide sequence: TGTGCCAGCAGCTTAGGACTAGGGTGGGGTGATGAGCAGTTCTTC.

This clone was observed a handful of times. The genes are TRBV24-1 and TRBJ1-5; D not resolved. Germline V CDR1 and CDR2: KGHDR, SFDVKD. V dropped 4 bases and J dropped 3 bases, with 9 bases sitting between them. The CDR3 is 14 residues long. The CDR3 reads CATSDSGYNQPQHF. CDR3 DNA sequence: TGTGCCACCAGTGACTCCGGGTACAATCAGCCCCAGCATTTT.

This sequence joins TRBV5-1 and TRBJ2-2; TRBD2 matches at 10 bases. Germline CDR1 and CDR2: SGHRS and YFSETQ. With V trimmed by 0 bases and J by 10 bases, 6 bases remained unmatched. This CDR3 spans 15 amino acids. The CDR3 bases are TGCGCCAGCAGCTTGGATCTAGCGGGAGACGTGGAGCTGTTTTTT. As protein: CASSLDLAGDVELFF.